Each of the 19 T cell receptor beta chains below was sequenced from the same sample in a study of post-analysis software for immune sequencing data. Overall study findings and caveats: When patients were compared with controls, 5 or 6 TRBV segments were more frequent, TRBV5-6, TRBV5-1 and TRBV20-1 among them.

No antigen is known for these receptors. The TCR beta cDNA libraries carried unique molecular identifiers. From the PCR reads, TCRdb called clonotypes with MiXCR, one entry per CDR3 protein. The data show roughly 430,000 distinct CDR3 sequences, 30% to 45% seen once. The sequenced sample was blood. Receptors originate from a girl aged 2 to 10 with multiple sclerosis.

The rearrangement uses TRBV24-1 and TRBJ1-2; D may be TRBD1 (5 bases). Germline V gene lookup returns CDR1 KGHDR and CDR2 SFDVKD. Between the trimmed V and J ends, which lost 3 bases and 5 bases, there was a span of 12 bases. CDR3 length: 14 residues. CDR3 amino acids: CATSDPTEVYGYTF. As DNA, the CDR3 is TGTGCCACCAGTGATCCGACAGAAGTATATGGCTACACCTTC.

The sample holds a few counts of this clonotype. This chain connects TRBV20-1 to TRBJ2-7, with D possibly called TRBD1 or TRBD2 (5 bases each). The length of the CDR3 is 12 residues. Looked up from germline, CDR1 is DFQATT and CDR2 is SNEGSKA (reference sequence). Between the trimmed V and J ends, which lost 5 bases and 3 bases, there was a span of 11 bases. The CDR3 DNA is TGCAGTGCTGAGGGTGACAGCTACGAGCAGTACTTC. This sequence encodes CSAEGDSYEQYF.

The sample holds a few counts of this clonotype. The chain uses TRBV2 and TRBJ2-1; perhaps TRBD2 as D (7 bases). V was cut by 6 bases and J by 10 bases, with 16 bases left in between. The CDR3 totals 13 residues. Germline V lookup: CDR1 SNHLY, CDR2 FYNNEI. The CDR3 is CASSQRGGGEQFF. Here the CDR3 DNA reads TGTGCCAGCAGCCAAAGGGGGGGTGGCGAGCAGTTCTTC.

This clonotype has just a few counts. For the CDR3, the DNA is TGTGCCAGCAGTTGGGACATCCCCGGAGGCGATGAGCAGTTCTTC. This sequence encodes CASSWDIPGGDEQFF. The chain combines TRBV12-3 or TRBV12-4 with TRBJ2-1; D is possibly TRBD1 (6 bases). CDR3 length equals 15 residues. V lost 4 bases and J lost 8, with 18 bases in between.

This clonotype was detected only once. The chain has TRBV5-1 and TRBJ2-1, with TRBD2 identical over 9 bases. CDR1 is SGHRS and CDR2 is YFSETQ in the germline V gene. The CDR3 length is 15 residues. Trimming at V came to 4 bases and at J to 5 bases, leaving 7 bases not matched to a gene. In DNA form, the CDR3 reads TGCGCCAGCAGCGCCGGGACTAGCATGCACAATGAGCAGTTCTTC. It is translated as CASSAGTSMHNEQFF. Full variable domain (outside the CDR3, taken from reference TRBV5-1 and TRBJ2-1): KAGVTQTPRYLIKTRGQQVTLSCSPISGHRSVSWYQQTPGQGLQFLFEYFSETQRNKGNFPGRFSGRQFSNSRSEMNVSTLELGDSALYLCASSAGTSMHNEQFFGPGTRLTVL.

CDR3 residues: CASSASSASSTEAFF. The CDR3, as DNA: TGTGCCAGCAGCGCGTCATCAGCGTCCAGCACTGAAGCTTTCTTT. The chain joins TRBV9 to TRBJ1-1; no clear D gene. V dropped 3 bases and J dropped 4 bases, with 16 bases sitting between them. Looked up from germline, CDR1 is SGDLS and CDR2 is YYNGEE. This CDR3 contains 15 residues.

V and J are TRBV7-6 and TRBJ1-1; TRBD1 is a possible D gene (5 bases). Germline lookup yields CDR1 SGHVS and CDR2 FNYEAQ. This CDR3 contains 14 residues. V lost 0 bases, J lost 1 base, and 6 bases lay in between. CDR3 sequence reads: CASSLAGTNTEAFF. The CDR3 nucleotides read TGTGCCAGCAGCTTAGCCGGGACGAACACTGAAGCTTTCTTT.

The chain links TRBV12-3 or TRBV12-4 to TRBJ2-5, with 10 bases aligning to TRBD1. This CDR3 contains 14 residues. V lost 2 bases and J lost 11; bases outside the gene matches: 8. CDR3 protein: CASSLRDRGIKQYF. The DNA of the CDR3 is TGTGCCAGCAGTTTACGGGACAGGGGAATCAAGCAGTACTTC.

This sequence joins TRBV7-3 and TRBJ2-1; 8 bases fit TRBD2. The CDR3 spans 15 residues. The germline CDR1 and CDR2 sequences are SGHTA and FQGTGA. Losses at the gene ends were 5 bases for V and 4 bases for J; bases not matched to a gene: 7. The CDR3 bases are TGTGCCAGCAGCATGTTTAGCGGGATTTACAATGAGCAGTTCTTC. The encoded protein is CASSMFSGIYNEQFF.

Note on this clonotype: The junction does not match germline at one end; this may be a read error. This rearrangement joins TRBV4-2 to TRBJ1-5, with D maybe TRBD1 (5 bases). This CDR3 is 17 amino acids long. The germline CDR1 and CDR2 sequences are LGHNA and YNFKEQ. CDR3 in DNA: TGTGCCAGCAGCCAAGATGACAGACCGTATAGCAATCGGCCCCAGCATTTT. Translated, it gives CASSQDDRPYSNRPQHF.

This clonotype appeared a few times. The V call is TRBV24-1, the J call TRBJ1-2; D is uncertain. Per germline, CDR1 KGHDR and CDR2 SFDVKD. The CDR3 has 14 residues. V lost 0 bases and J lost 2, with 6 bases in between. This CDR3 is CATSDLFQNYGYTF. In DNA form, the CDR3 reads TGTGCCACCAGTGATTTGTTCCAGAACTATGGCTACACCTTC.

This chain connects TRBV24-1 to TRBJ2-1; tentative D call: TRBD1 (6 bases). Trimming shortened V by 2 bases and J by 4 bases, and 8 bases separated the two germline ends. CDR3 length equals 14 residues. CDR1 is KGHDR, CDR2 SFDVKD, per germline. CDR3 sequence: CATSDWTEYNEQFF. The DNA of the CDR3 is TGTGCCACCAGTGATTGGACAGAGTACAATGAGCAGTTCTTC.

The chain combines TRBV27 with TRBJ2-4, with D perhaps TRBD1 or TRBD2 (5 bases each). The end of the DNA aligns better with TRBJ2-7, so the J call may be wrong. Germline V gene sequence: CDR1 MNHEY, CDR2 SMNVEV (reference sequence). The CDR3 consists of 17 residues. CDR3 coding DNA: TGTGCCAGCCCACCACGGGGCCCTCCAAAAGGACCCTACGAGCAGTACTTC. As protein: CASPPRGPPKGPYEQYF.

As regards this clonotype: One end of the junction varies from germline; a read error may be responsible. The gene calls are TRBV12-3 or TRBV12-4 and TRBJ2-7; D gene ambiguous. This CDR3 is 11 amino acids long. In nucleotides, the CDR3 is TGTGTCAGCAGTGGGACCTACGAGCAGTACTTC. Translated: CVSSGTYEQYF.

V and J are TRBV27 and TRBJ2-7; D not resolved. The CDR3 length is 14 residues. Trimming shortened V by 0 bases and J by 3 bases, and 9 bases separated the two germline ends. Germline V gene sequence: CDR1 MNHEY, CDR2 SMNVEV (reference sequence). The CDR3 spells CASSLSGPIYEQYF. The CDR3 DNA sequence: TGTGCCAGCAGTTTATCAGGGCCAATCTACGAGCAGTACTTC.

This clonotype was seen many times. CDR3 coding DNA: TGCAGTGCTAGAGTTAGCCACTCCTACGAGCAGTACTTC. Protein: CSARVSHSYEQYF. The chain carries TRBV20-1 and TRBJ2-7; no firm D call. The CDR3 has 13 amino acids. The V gene's germline CDR1 is DFQATT and CDR2 SNEGSKA (reference sequence). V dropped 1 base and J dropped 0 bases, with 7 bases sitting between them.

This clonotype was found many times. The V gene is TRBV20-1, the J gene TRBJ1-2; D gene uncertain. The germline V gene encodes CDR1 DFQATT and CDR2 SNEGSKA (reference sequence). The CDR3 spans 12 residues. V lost 6 bases, J lost 4 bases, and 12 bases lay in between. CDR3 amino acids: CSAPPPSYGYTF. The CDR3 coding sequence is TGCAGTGCCCCCCCCCCCTCCTATGGCTACACCTTC.

The rearrangement uses TRBV12-3 or TRBV12-4 and TRBJ2-7; 9 bases are shared with TRBD1. The J call is in doubt because the DNA end fits TRBJ2-5 better. The CDR3 totals 16 residues. The CDR3 nucleotides are TGTGCCAGCAGTCCAGGGACAGGGCGTTTTACGGAGACCCAGTACTTC. It translates to CASSPGTGRFTETQYF.

The chain couples TRBV20-1 to TRBJ1-5; 7 bases match TRBD1. From germline, CDR1 is DFQATT and CDR2 SNEGSKA (reference sequence). The CDR3 totals 15 residues. V shed 1 base, J shed 2 bases, and the junction held 5 bases outside the gene matches. The CDR3 region is CSARVKGAGNQPQHF. The CDR3 nucleotides read TGCAGTGCTAGAGTCAAGGGGGCTGGCAATCAGCCCCAGCATTTT.